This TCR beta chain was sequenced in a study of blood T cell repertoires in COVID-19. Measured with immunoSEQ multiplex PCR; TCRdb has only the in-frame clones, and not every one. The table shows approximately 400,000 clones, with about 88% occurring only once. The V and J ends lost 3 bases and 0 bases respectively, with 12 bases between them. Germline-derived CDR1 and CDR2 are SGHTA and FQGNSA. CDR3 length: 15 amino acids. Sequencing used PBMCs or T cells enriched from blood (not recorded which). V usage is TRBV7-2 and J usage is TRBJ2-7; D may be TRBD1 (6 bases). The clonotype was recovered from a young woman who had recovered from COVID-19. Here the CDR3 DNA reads TGTGCCAGCAGCTTTGGGCAGGGGCCCTCCTACGAGCAGTACTTC. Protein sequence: CASSFGQGPSYEQYF.